This T cell receptor (beta chain) was sequenced in a study of regulatory T cells in long-lasting Graves disease. This clonotype was observed a handful of times. Its antigen is undetermined. The time point: persistent/refractory GD, antithyroid drugs over 5 years with positive TRAb. PBMCs were the source of the RNA used for TCR sequencing. Study-wide results and limits: More public clonotypes were shared by persistent patients (approximately 3,000) than by new patients (roughly 870). Only peripheral blood was studied, not thyroid tissue.

This CDR3 is built from 13 residues. Between the trimmed V and J ends, which lost 5 bases and 4 bases, there was a span of 8 bases. In germline, CDR1 is MNHEY, CDR2 SVGEGT. Sequencing libraries for TCR beta were prepared with iRepertoire HTBI primers and Arm-PCR of CDR3 regions. Each CDR3 protein gets one entry after TCRdb re-called the multiplex PCR reads with MiXCR. The repertoire consists of about 460,000 distinct CDR3 sequences, with approximately 23% occurring once and the leading ten covering roughly 13%. The chain carries TRBV6-2 or TRBV6-3 and TRBJ2-2; D gene unclear. The receptor comes from a female donor with Graves disease. Material: peripheral blood mononuclear cells (PBMCs), obtained when the disease was refractory, from a patient treated with antithyroid drugs. CDR3 amino acids: CASSGPATGELFF. CDR3 DNA: TGTGCCAGCAGTGGACCAGCCACCGGGGAGCTGTTTTTT.